This T cell receptor beta chain was captured in a study of tissue T cells after allogeneic stem cell transplantation. Time point in this sample: mouse harvest day 7 after allogeneic transplant. Tail vein injection delivered 10^7 T-cell-depleted bone marrow cells and 10^6 splenic CD5+ T cells. B6 (H2b) cells into BALB/c (H2d) mice; tissues taken at day 7 or 14. Study-wide points: This small cohort was clinically heterogeneous, and sampling depth was a limitation. Few T cell clones were shared across patients, but motif clusters showed tissue-specific shared signatures. TCR repertoires tracked anatomic similarity, regardless of disease or transplant status.

Remarks on this clone: The target antigen is unknown. The listed genes are named as in mouse. The read comes to an end 1 residue before the CDR3 does, leaving the germline J gene to fill in the end.

Generated by immunoSEQ multiplex PCR, the TCRdb table keeps only in-frame clones and is missing some. Of 5,500 to 6,500 clones in the sample, roughly 45% were seen once. CDR3 length: 13 amino acids. Germline V gene data show CDR1 as KGHPV and CDR2 as FQNQEV (reference sequence). V dropped 2 bases and J dropped 0 bases, with 4 bases sitting between them. Source material: skin. The chain is built from TRBV26 and TRBJ1-1; no definite D call. The clonotype originates from a female BALB/c mouse given C57BL/6 T cells with graft-versus-host disease after an allogeneic hematopoietic cell transplant. The DNA read from the CDR3 is TGTGCCAGCAGTCTGCCAGCAAACACAGAAGTCTTC. It translates to CASSLPANTEVF. Given in full, the CDR3 is CASSLPANTEVFF.